The following is a T cell receptor (beta chain) sequence with its context. Antigen unknown. 13 Jbeta primers and 60 Vbeta primers were used for the PCR. Profiling relied on immunoSEQ multiplex PCR, and the TCRdb table lists in-frame clones only, not all of them. Of under 250,000 clones listed, about 72% were seen once; the top ten hold 3% to 4.5%. This record belongs to a study of cytomegalovirus exposure and HLA in healthy donors. Study summary: For the approximately 400 genotyped donors, about 81% fell within the Caucasian-associated ancestry cluster.

Study-wide results and limits: By a later analysis, the bulk of CMV-associated TCR beta chains appeared HLA-restricted.

The TCR originated in a male donor in good health and CMV-seronegative. Input material: PBMCs.

CDR3 loop: CASSEPPGQGGETQYF. Here the CDR3 DNA reads TGTGCCAGCAGCGAACCCCCGGGACAGGGTGGAGAGACCCAGTACTTC. This chain joins TRBV6-1 and TRBJ2-5; TRBD1 aligns across 9 bases. Germline values: CDR1 MNHNS, CDR2 SASEGT. This CDR3 contains 16 residues. The junction had 12 bases not matched to a gene; V was cut back by 6 bases and J by 4 bases.